Below are 25 T cell receptor beta chains sequenced from a single sample in a study of T cells in Graves' hyperthyroidism and ophthalmopathy. TCR beta CDR3 region amplification was performed from RNA transcripts. TCR CDR3 underwent first-round RT-PCR with the HTBI primer set. TCRdb passed the multiplex PCR reads through MiXCR, listing each CDR3 protein once. This sample has approximately 380,000 distinct CDR3 sequences, with around 15% found just once. The material sequenced was blood. These TCRs come from a man aged 50 to 59 with Graves' ophthalmopathy.

This clonotype was found many times. The V and J genes are TRBV24-1 and TRBJ2-7, with D maybe TRBD2 (6 bases). V was shortened by 9 bases and J by 6 bases, with 17 bases between the two germline ends. Germline CDR1 is KGHDR and CDR2 is SFDVKD. The CDR3 has 13 residues. CDR3 in DNA: TGTGCCACCGCTACCGGGACTCCGGGCGAGCAGTACTTC. It specifies CATATGTPGEQYF.

Many counts were recorded for this clonotype. The junction departs from the called germline gene at one end, perhaps through a read error. The chain recombines TRBV12-3 or TRBV12-4 with TRBJ2-3; TRBD1 might be the D (5 bases). The CDR3 is 12 residues long. The CDR3 nucleotides read TGTACCAGCAGTTTTTCAGGGGATACGCAGTATTTT. Translating it yields CTSSFSGDTQYF.

This clonotype was detected ten times or more. The chain is built from TRBV3-1 and TRBJ2-2; 9 positions match TRBD2. The CDR3 runs 17 residues. Per the germline V gene, CDR1 is LGHDT and CDR2 is YNNKEL (reference sequence). Trimming took 4 bases from V and 4 from J; bases not matched to a gene: 10. CDR3 amino acids: CASSPPNSGSRTGELFF. The CDR3 region has the DNA TGTGCCAGCAGCCCCCCTAATAGCGGGAGCCGCACCGGGGAGCTGTTTTTT.

The chain uses TRBV29-1 and TRBJ2-3, with TRBD2 matching over 12 bases. The CDR3 spans 17 residues. Trimming cost V 6 bases and J 4 bases; bases outside gene matches: 14. Looked up from germline, CDR1 is SQVTM and CDR2 is ANQGSEA. The CDR3 coding sequence is TGCAGCGTCGATGGGACAGGGCTAGCGGGAGGGCCAGATACGCAGTATTTT. Amino acids: CSVDGTGLAGGPDTQYF.

This clonotype has a handful of counts. This chain uses TRBV20-1 with TRBJ2-3; D may be TRBD1 (5 bases). The CDR3 totals 16 residues. Trimming left V 0 bases short and J 0 bases short, with 13 bases between. Germline V lookup: CDR1 DFQATT, CDR2 SNEGSKA (reference sequence). CDR3 region: CSAREGQVPSTDTQYF. The DNA for the CDR3 is TGCAGTGCTAGAGAGGGGCAGGTTCCTAGCACAGATACGCAGTATTTT.

This clonotype was seen a handful of times. This chain joins TRBV19 and TRBJ2-2; D possibly matches TRBD1 or TRBD2 (5 bases each). The V gene's germline CDR1 is LNHDA and CDR2 SQIVND (reference sequence). Trimming cost V 4 bases and J 3 bases, with 24 bases left between them. CDR3 length equals 19 residues. CDR3: CASSTTRPRRDQYTGELFF. The DNA of the CDR3 is TGTGCCAGTAGTACTACCCGCCCAAGAAGGGACCAATACACCGGGGAGCTGTTTTTT.

The V gene is TRBV19, the J gene TRBJ2-3; tentative D call: TRBD2 (6 bases). The CDR3 length is 16 residues. With 6 bases removed from V and 1 base from J, the gap between germline ends came to 17 bases. From germline, CDR1 is LNHDA and CDR2 SQIVND (reference sequence). The CDR3 nucleotides are TGTGCCAGTAGCACCTTGGGACTGAGCGGCACAGATACGCAGTATTTT. It codes for CASSTLGLSGTDTQYF.

In the case of this clonotype: A much bigger clone sits one base away, suggesting this may be a read error. This chain joins TRBV30 and TRBJ1-1; D might be TRBD1 (6 bases). The CDR3 extends over 14 amino acids. Germline V gene sequence: CDR1 GTSNPN, CDR2 SVGIG (reference sequence). The CDR3 bases are TGTGCCCGGAGAGGACAGTTGGCGAACACTGAAGCTTTCTTT. Its translation is CARRGQLANTEAFF.

This clonotype was recorded once. A read error is possible here, since a much larger clone lies one base away. This CDR3 reads CATSRTGTGGPYNERFF. As DNA, the CDR3 is TGTGCCACCAGCAGAACCGGGACAGGGGGCCCCTACAATGAGCGGTTCTTC. This rearrangement joins TRBV15 to TRBJ2-1, with TRBD1 matching over 12 bases. Germline CDR1 LNHNV, CDR2 YYDKDF (reference sequence). The CDR3 totals 17 residues.

The sample holds many counts of this clonotype. CDR3 amino acids: CASSPQTSGTSTDTQYF. CDR3 coding DNA: TGTGCCAGCAGTCCCCAAACTAGCGGAACTAGCACAGATACGCAGTATTTT. The genes are TRBV27 and TRBJ2-3; 8 bases are a match to TRBD2. CDR1 is MNHEY, CDR2 SMNVEV, per germline (reference sequence). The junction had 10 bases not matched to a gene; V was cut back by 5 bases and J by 0 bases. The CDR3 is 17 residues long.

The V gene is TRBV27, the J gene TRBJ2-7; TRBD2 aligns across 8 bases. This CDR3 spans 15 amino acids. Germline-derived CDR1 and CDR2 are MNHEY and SMNVEV (reference sequence). The ends lost 2 bases at V and 2 bases at J; junction bases unmatched: 5. The CDR3 sequence is CASSLKVAGTYEQYF. The CDR3 bases are TGTGCCAGCAGTTTAAAGGTAGCGGGGACCTACGAGCAGTACTTC.

This clonotype was counted many times. The J gene is TRBJ2-1, the V gene TRBV30; the D gene could be TRBD1 or TRBD2 (5 bases each). Trimming shortened V by 4 bases and J by 6 bases, and 10 bases separated the two germline ends. The germline V gene has CDR1 GTSNPN and CDR2 SVGIG (reference sequence). The CDR3 is made up of 12 amino acids. The CDR3 DNA reads as TGTGCCTGGACCCCTGGGGGCAATGAGCAGTTCTTC. It translates to CAWTPGGNEQFF.

This clonotype was seen ten or more times. The chain links TRBV28 to TRBJ2-4; TRBD2 matches 8 bases. This CDR3 has 19 residues. V lost 2 bases and J lost 0; bases outside the gene matches: 12. Germline V gives CDR1 MDHEN, CDR2 SYDVKM. DNA of the CDR3: TGTGCCAGCAGTTTAATTTCCAGCGGGAGTTACCTAGCCAAAAACATTCAGTACTTC. Residues: CASSLISSGSYLAKNIQYF.

The rearrangement links TRBV4-1 to TRBJ2-7, with 11 positions matching TRBD2. From germline, CDR1 is MGHRA and CDR2 YSYEKL. J gave up 0 bases and V 1 base, and 5 bases lay outside the gene matches. CDR3 length equals 17 residues. This CDR3 is CASSQVPTSGGSYEQYF. CDR3 DNA: TGCGCCAGCAGCCAAGTTCCCACTAGCGGGGGCTCCTACGAGCAGTACTTC.

At least ten counts were recorded for this clonotype. The chain employs TRBV29-1 and TRBJ2-3; D remains ambiguous. V was clipped by 5 bases and J by 6 bases, with 12 bases between them. Germline values: CDR1 SQVTM, CDR2 ANQGSEA. This CDR3 spans 12 amino acids. The DNA for the CDR3 is TGCAGCGTTCTAGAAATTGCGGATACGCAGTATTTT. Translating it yields CSVLEIADTQYF.

This clonotype was seen repeatedly, ten times or more. The J gene is TRBJ2-7, the V gene TRBV18; possibly TRBD1 for D (6 bases). Between the trimmed V and J ends, which lost 5 bases and 3 bases, there was a span of 14 bases. The germline V gene has CDR1 KGHSH and CDR2 LQKENI. There are 14 residues in the CDR3. CDR3 protein: CASSAIQGSYEQYF. CDR3 nucleotide sequence: TGTGCCAGCTCAGCAATACAGGGAAGCTACGAGCAGTACTTC.

This clonotype has a handful of counts. This CDR3 reads CATAPFQYGYTF. The CDR3 nucleotides read TGTGCCACCGCACCCTTTCAGTATGGCTACACCTTC. This chain links TRBV10-3 with TRBJ1-2; no definite D call. V was pared by 10 bases and J by 5 bases, with 14 bases between. CDR1 and CDR2 from the germline V gene are ENHRY and SYGVKD. The CDR3 has 12 amino acids.

This clonotype was recorded at least ten times. The J gene is TRBJ1-5, the V gene TRBV24-1; maybe TRBD1 (5 bases). The germline V gene has CDR1 KGHDR and CDR2 SFDVKD. Trimming shortened V by 4 bases and J by 3 bases, and 9 bases separated the two germline ends. This CDR3 region has 14 residues. In DNA, the CDR3 is TGTGCCACCAGTGAGGCAGGGCCCAATCAGCCCCAGCATTTT. Amino acids: CATSEAGPNQPQHF.

This clonotype showed up many times. The J gene is TRBJ1-4, the V gene TRBV3-1; tentative D call: TRBD1 (6 bases). This CDR3 has 15 amino acids. Germline V lookup: CDR1 LGHDT, CDR2 YNNKEL (reference sequence). The V end was cut by 4 bases, the J end by 7 bases, with 16 bases between. The CDR3 bases are TGTGCCAGCAGCCTCCACAGGGAGAGGAGTGAAAAACTGTTTTTT. Protein sequence: CASSLHRERSEKLFF. Using reference TRBV3-1 and TRBJ1-4 for the parts outside the CDR3, the full variable domain is DTAVSQTPKYLVTQMGNDKSIKCEQNLGHDTMYWYKQDSKKFLKIMFSYNNKELIINETVPNRFSPKSPDKAHLNLHINSLELGDSAVYFCASSLHRERSEKLFFGSGTQLSVL.

This clonotype showed up many times. The rearrangement uses TRBV7-2 and TRBJ2-3, with TRBD2 matching 7 bases. The CDR3 spans 16 residues. J was trimmed by 1 base and V by 1 base; bases with no gene match: 5. The V gene's germline CDR1 is SGHTA and CDR2 FQGNSA. For the CDR3, the DNA is TGTGCCAGCAGCTTAGTCGCGGGAGTTGGCACAGATACGCAGTATTTT. Amino acids: CASSLVAGVGTDTQYF.

The V call is TRBV10-3, the J call TRBJ1-2; 7 bases align to TRBD1. The V gene end was trimmed by 5 bases and the J gene end by 1 base; junction bases not matched to a gene: 10. This CDR3 comprises 16 residues. Germline CDR1 is ENHRY and CDR2 is SYGVKD. In DNA form, the CDR3 reads TGTGCCATCAGTACCGCCGGGACAGCGGGTAACTATGGCTACACCTTC. This codes for CAISTAGTAGNYGYTF.

There are many counts of this clonotype. V is TRBV2 and J is TRBJ1-2, with 10 bases fitting TRBD1. Trimming took 6 bases from V and 2 from J; bases not matched to a gene: 9. This CDR3 has 16 amino acids. CDR1 is SNHLY, CDR2 FYNNEI, per germline. CDR3 protein: CASSVGTGDPNYGYTF. CDR3 sequence (DNA): TGTGCCAGCAGCGTCGGGACAGGGGATCCCAACTATGGCTACACCTTC.

The table lists this clonotype with many counts. The CDR3 DNA reads as TGTGCCAGCAGCACAGGGGGCGATCAGCCCCAGCATTTT. Protein product: CASSTGGDQPQHF. This chain links TRBV2 with TRBJ1-5, with 9 bases matching TRBD1. CDR3 length: 13 amino acids. Germline values: CDR1 SNHLY, CDR2 FYNNEI. The ends lost 6 bases at V and 5 bases at J; junction bases unmatched: 2.

The sample holds a few counts of this clonotype. V and J are TRBV15 and TRBJ1-2; perhaps TRBD1 as D (6 bases). Trimming shortened V by 1 base and J by 6 bases, and 15 bases separated the two germline ends. This CDR3 contains 15 residues. Germline-derived CDR1 and CDR2 are LNHNV and YYDKDF (reference sequence). The chain's CDR3 is CATSRASGDWNGYTF. The CDR3, as DNA: TGTGCCACCAGCAGAGCGTCAGGGGACTGGAATGGCTACACCTTC. The full variable domain, completed using reference TRBV15 and TRBJ1-2, is DAMVIQNPRYQVTQFGKPVTLSCSQTLNHNVMYWYQQKSSQAPKLLFHYYDKDFNNEADTPDNFQSRRPNTSFCFLDIRSPGLGDTAMYLCATSRASGDWNGYTFGSGTRLTVV.

This chain uses TRBV19 with TRBJ2-2, with 12 nucleotides matching TRBD2. The germline V gene encodes CDR1 LNHDA and CDR2 SQIVND (reference sequence). The CDR3 has 19 residues. V was clipped by 8 bases and J by 5 bases; unmatched bases: 18. CDR3 residues: CASANLRLAGELRTGELFF. CDR3 DNA: TGTGCCAGTGCGAATCTAAGACTAGCGGGAGAATTAAGAACCGGGGAGCTGTTTTTT. The full variable domain, in which reference TRBV19 and TRBJ2-2 provide the parts outside the CDR3, is DGGITQSPKYLFRKEGQNVTLSCEQNLNHDAMYWYRQDPGQGLRLIYYSQIVNDFQKGDIAEGYSVSREKKESFPLTVTSAQKNPTAFYLCASANLRLAGELRTGELFFGEGSRLTVL.